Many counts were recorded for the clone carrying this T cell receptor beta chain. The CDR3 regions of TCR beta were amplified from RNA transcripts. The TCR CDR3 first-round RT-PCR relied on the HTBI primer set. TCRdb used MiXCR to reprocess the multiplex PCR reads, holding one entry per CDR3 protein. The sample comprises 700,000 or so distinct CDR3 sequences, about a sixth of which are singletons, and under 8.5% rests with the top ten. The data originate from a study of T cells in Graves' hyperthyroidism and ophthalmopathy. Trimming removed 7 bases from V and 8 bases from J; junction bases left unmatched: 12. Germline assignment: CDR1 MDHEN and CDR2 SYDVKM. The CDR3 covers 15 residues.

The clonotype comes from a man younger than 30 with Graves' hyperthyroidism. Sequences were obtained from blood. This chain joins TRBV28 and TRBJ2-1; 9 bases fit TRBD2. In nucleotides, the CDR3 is TGTGCCAGCACATACGGTAGCGGGAGTTTAGATGAGCAGTTCTTC. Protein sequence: CASTYGSGSLDEQFF.